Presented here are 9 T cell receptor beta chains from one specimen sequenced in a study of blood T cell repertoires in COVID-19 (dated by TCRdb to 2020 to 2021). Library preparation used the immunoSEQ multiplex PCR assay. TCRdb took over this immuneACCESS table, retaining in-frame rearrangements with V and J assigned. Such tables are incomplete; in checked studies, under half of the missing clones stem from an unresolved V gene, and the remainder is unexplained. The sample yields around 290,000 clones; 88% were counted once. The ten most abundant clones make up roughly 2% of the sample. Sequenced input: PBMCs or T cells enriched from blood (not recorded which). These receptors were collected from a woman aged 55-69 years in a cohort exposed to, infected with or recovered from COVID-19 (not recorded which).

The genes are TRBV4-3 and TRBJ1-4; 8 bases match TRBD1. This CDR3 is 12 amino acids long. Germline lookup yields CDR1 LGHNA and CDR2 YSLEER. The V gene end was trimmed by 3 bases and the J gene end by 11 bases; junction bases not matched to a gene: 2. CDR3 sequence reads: CASSQDRAKLFF. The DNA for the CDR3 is TGCGCCAGCAGCCAGGACAGGGCGAAACTGTTTTTT.

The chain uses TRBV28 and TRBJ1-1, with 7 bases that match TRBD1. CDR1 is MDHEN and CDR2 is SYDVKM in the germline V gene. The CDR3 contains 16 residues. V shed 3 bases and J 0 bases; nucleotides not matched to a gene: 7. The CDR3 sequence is CASSLVTGAMNTEAFF. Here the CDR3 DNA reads TGTGCCAGCAGTTTGGTAACAGGGGCCATGAACACTGAAGCTTTCTTT.

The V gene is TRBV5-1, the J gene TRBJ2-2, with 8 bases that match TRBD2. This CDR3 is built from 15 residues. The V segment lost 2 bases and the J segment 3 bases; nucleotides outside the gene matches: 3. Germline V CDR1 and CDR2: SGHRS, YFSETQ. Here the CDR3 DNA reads TGCGCCAGCAGCTTAGCGGGAGTGGACACCGGGGAGCTGTTTTTT. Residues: CASSLAGVDTGELFF.

Here the CDR3 reads CAISMGQGTTDTQYF. In DNA form, the CDR3 reads TGTGCCATCAGCATGGGACAGGGGACCACAGATACGCAGTATTTT. This rearrangement joins TRBV10-3 to TRBJ2-3; TRBD1 matches 10 bases. The trim removed 6 bases at V and 2 bases at J, leaving 5 bases unmatched. This CDR3 has 15 amino acids. Germline V gene lookup returns CDR1 ENHRY and CDR2 SYGVKD.

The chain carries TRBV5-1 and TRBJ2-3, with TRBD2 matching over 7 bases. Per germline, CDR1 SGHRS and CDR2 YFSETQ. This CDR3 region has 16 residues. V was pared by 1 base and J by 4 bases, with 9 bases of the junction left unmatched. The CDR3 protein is CASSLRPMGGSDTQYF. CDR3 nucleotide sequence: TGCGCCAGCAGCTTGCGACCGATGGGGGGGTCAGATACGCAGTATTTT.

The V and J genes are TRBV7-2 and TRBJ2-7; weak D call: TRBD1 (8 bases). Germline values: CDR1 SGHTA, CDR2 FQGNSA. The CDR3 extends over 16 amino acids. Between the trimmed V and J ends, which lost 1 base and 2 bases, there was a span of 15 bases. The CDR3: CASSLVGQGGTYEQYF. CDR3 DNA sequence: TGTGCCAGCAGCTTAGTAGGACAGGGAGGGACCTACGAGCAGTACTTC.

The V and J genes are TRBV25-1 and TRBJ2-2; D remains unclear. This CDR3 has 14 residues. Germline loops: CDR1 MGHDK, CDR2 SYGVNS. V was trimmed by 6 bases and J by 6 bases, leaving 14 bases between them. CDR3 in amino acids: CASREQRRAGELFF. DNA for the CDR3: TGTGCCAGCAGAGAACAGCGACGGGCCGGGGAGCTGTTTTTT.

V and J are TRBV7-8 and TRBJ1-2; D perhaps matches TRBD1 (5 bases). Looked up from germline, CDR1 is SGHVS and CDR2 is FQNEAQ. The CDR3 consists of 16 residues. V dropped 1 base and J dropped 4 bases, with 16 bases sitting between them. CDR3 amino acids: CASSLGPFDRLYGYTF. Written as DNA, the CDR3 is TGTGCCAGCAGCTTAGGGCCCTTCGACAGACTCTATGGCTACACCTTC.

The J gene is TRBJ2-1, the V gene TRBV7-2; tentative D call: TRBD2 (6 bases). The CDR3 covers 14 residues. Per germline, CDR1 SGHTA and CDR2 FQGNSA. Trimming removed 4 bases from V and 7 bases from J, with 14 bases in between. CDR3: CASSSRDLSNEQFF. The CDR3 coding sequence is TGTGCCAGCAGCTCGAGGGACTTGTCAAATGAGCAGTTCTTC.